The 11 T cell receptor beta chains below all came from one sample that was sequenced in a study of blood T cell repertoires in COVID-19. Sequencing used immunoSEQ multiplex PCR; TCRdb keeps in-frame clones, though not all of them. The table shows 350,000 to 450,000 clones, with approximately 90% occurring only once. Source material: PBMCs or T cells enriched from blood (not recorded which). All receptors come from a young woman who had been exposed to COVID-19.

The V gene is TRBV18, the J gene TRBJ2-2; D possibly corresponds to TRBD2 (6 bases). The CDR3 has 18 amino acids. The germline gives CDR1 KGHSH, CDR2 LQKENI. Trimming cost V 5 bases and J 3 bases, with 22 bases left between them. The CDR3 coding sequence is TGTGCCAGCTCATCCATACTAGGGACTTCGACGTACACCGGGGAGCTGTTTTTT. Protein sequence: CASSSILGTSTYTGELFF.

The chain recombines TRBV4-2 with TRBJ1-1, with D possibly TRBD1 on 6 matching bases. CDR3 length equals 20 residues. Germline values: CDR1 LGHNA, CDR2 YNFKEQ. V lost 0 bases to trimming and J lost 1 base, with 24 bases between them. The CDR3 region has the DNA TGTGCCAGCAGCCAAGATTCCCCCTACGGGGGGCGCGGGAGGAACACTGAAGCTTTCTTT. It is translated as CASSQDSPYGGRGRNTEAFF.

J is TRBJ1-6 and V is TRBV7-3, with D tentatively TRBD1 (5 bases). Per the germline V gene, CDR1 is SGHTA and CDR2 is FQGTGA. CDR3 length equals 15 residues. The V gene lost 2 bases and the J gene lost 10 bases, with 15 bases spanning the gap. This CDR3 reads CASSLGAGIGSPLHF. The CDR3 DNA is TGTGCCAGCAGCTTAGGGGCAGGGATAGGATCACCCCTCCACTTT.

V and J are TRBV6-2 or TRBV6-3 and TRBJ2-7; D is possibly TRBD2 (5 bases). The germline CDR1 and CDR2 sequences are MNHEY and SVGEGT. Deletions cut 5 bases from V and 3 bases from J, with 11 bases between. This CDR3 region has 13 residues. This CDR3 is CASSREGYYEQYF. CDR3 DNA sequence: TGTGCCAGCAGTCGGGAAGGCTACTACGAGCAGTACTTC.

The chain employs TRBV18 and TRBJ1-5; maybe TRBD1 (5 bases). Per the germline V gene, CDR1 is KGHSH and CDR2 is LQKENI. V was pared by 3 bases and J by 1 base, with 16 bases between. The CDR3 consists of 17 residues. The CDR3 DNA follows: TGTGCCAGCTCACCGCAGGGAGGTTTGGGAAGCAATCAGCCCCAGCATTTT. Translation: CASSPQGGLGSNQPQHF.

This sequence joins TRBV29-1 and TRBJ2-7, with a possible D match to TRBD2 (6 bases). The V end was cut by 5 bases, the J end by 0 bases, with 11 bases between. This CDR3 spans 13 amino acids. CDR1 and CDR2 from the germline V gene are SQVTM and ANQGSEA. CDR3 protein: CSVFRGSSYEQYF. The CDR3 nucleotides are TGCAGCGTTTTCCGGGGGAGCTCCTACGAGCAGTACTTC.

J is TRBJ1-2 and V is TRBV7-9; D call uncertain. The ends were cut back, 3 bases at V and 2 bases at J, with 7 bases in the middle. The CDR3 spans 13 residues. Germline values: CDR1 SEHNR, CDR2 FQNEAQ (reference sequence). The CDR3 is CASSLGLNYGYTF. The CDR3, as DNA: TGTGCCAGCAGCTTGGGCCTCAACTATGGCTACACCTTC. Full variable domain (rest looked up from reference TRBV7-9 and TRBJ1-2): DTGVSQNPRHKITKRGQNVTFRCDPISEHNRLYWYRQTLGQGPEFLTYFQNEAQLEKSRLLSDRFSAERPKGSFSTLEIQRTEQGDSAMYLCASSLGLNYGYTFGSGTRLTVV.

The gene calls are TRBV7-9 and TRBJ1-1; D not resolved. The CDR3 has 12 amino acids. Trimming stripped 8 bases from V and 1 base from J, with 8 bases between. In germline, CDR1 is SEHNR, CDR2 FQNEAQ (reference sequence). The CDR3 spells CASLRGNTEAFF. The CDR3 region has the DNA TGTGCCAGCTTACGCGGGAACACTGAAGCTTTCTTT.

The J gene is TRBJ1-2, the V gene TRBV4-1; D call uncertain. Germline CDR1 reads MGHRA; CDR2 reads YSYEKL. V was cut by 0 bases and J by 7 bases, with 21 bases left in between. CDR3 length: 17 residues. The CDR3 bases are TGCGCCAGCAGCCAAGAGGCGTGGGTCCAAACCCGCGGTGGCTACACCTTC. This codes for CASSQEAWVQTRGGYTF.

The chain links TRBV7-2 to TRBJ2-7, with a weak D call TRBD1 (9 bases). The V gene lost 5 bases and the J gene lost 8 bases, with 19 bases spanning the gap. Germline V gene lookup returns CDR1 SGHTA and CDR2 FQGNSA. CDR3 length equals 14 residues. The CDR3 DNA is TGTGCCAGCAGCCCCAGCGGGGGACAGGGCCAGCAGTACTTC. The encoded protein is CASSPSGGQGQQYF.

The rearrangement uses TRBV7-2 and TRBJ1-1; perhaps TRBD1 as D (6 bases). The CDR3 is 14 amino acids. V lost 3 bases and J lost 3, with 11 bases in between. Germline assignment: CDR1 SGHTA and CDR2 FQGNSA. CDR3 DNA: TGTGCCAGCAGCTTCAATACAGGGCACACTGAAGCTTTCTTT. It is translated as CASSFNTGHTEAFF.